This T cell receptor beta chain originates from a study of memory CD4+ T cells and cytomegalovirus serostatus. There are 16 residues in the CDR3. CDR1 GTSNPN and CDR2 SVGIG come from the germline V gene (reference sequence). V shed 2 bases and J 5 bases; nucleotides not matched to a gene: 5. Clones were read by immunoSEQ multiplex PCR, and TCRdb kept only the in-frame ones, dropping some. The sample lists some 65,000 clones, 80% seen once, with roughly 0.48% in the top ten. Single viable CD3+CD4+CD8-CD45RO+ cells were sorted as the memory CD4+ T cells. The rearrangement uses TRBV30 and TRBJ2-1; TRBD2 matches 14 bases. This TCR came from an adult in good health and CMV-seronegative. Some clones in this sample may be carry-over from other donors' samples. The sequenced sample consisted of memory CD4+ T cells from blood. Here the CDR3 reads CAWSIQGLAGDNEQFF. CDR3 DNA: TGTGCCTGGAGTATCCAGGGACTAGCGGGGGACAATGAGCAGTTCTTC. The full variable domain, in which reference TRBV30 and TRBJ2-1 provide the parts outside the CDR3, is SQTIHQWPATLVQPVGSPLSLECTVEGTSNPNLYWYRQAAGRGLQLLFYSVGIGQISSEVPQNLSASRPQDRQFILSSKKLLLSDSGFYLCAWSIQGLAGDNEQFFGPGTRLTVL.